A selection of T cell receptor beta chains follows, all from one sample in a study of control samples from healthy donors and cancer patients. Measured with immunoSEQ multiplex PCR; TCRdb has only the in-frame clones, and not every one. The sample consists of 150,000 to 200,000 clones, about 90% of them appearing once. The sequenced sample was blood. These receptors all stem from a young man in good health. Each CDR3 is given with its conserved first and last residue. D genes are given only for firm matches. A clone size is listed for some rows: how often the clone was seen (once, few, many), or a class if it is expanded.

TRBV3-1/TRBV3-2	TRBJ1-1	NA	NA	TGTGCCAGCAGCCAAGCGTCGCAGGGTAGAGCTTTCTTT	CASSQASQGRAFF
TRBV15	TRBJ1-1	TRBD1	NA	TGTGCTACCAGGGACAGGGGAGGGAGCACTGAAGCTTTCTTT	CATRDRGGSTEAFF
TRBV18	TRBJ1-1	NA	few	TGTGCCAGCTCACCACCGTCGAGGGGTAGGGAGAACACTGAAGCTTTCTTT	CASSPPSRGRENTEAFF
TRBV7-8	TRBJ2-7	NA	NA	TGTGCCAGCAGCTTTAGCTCCTACGAGCAGTACTTC	CASSFSSYEQYF
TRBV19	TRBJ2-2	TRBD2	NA	TGTGCCAGTAGTATCGCGCGCGGGAGGTCTATCGGGGAGCTGTTTTTT	CASSIARGRSIGELFF
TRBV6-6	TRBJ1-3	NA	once	TGTGCCAGCAGTAGAGACGCAAACTCTGGAAACACCATATATTTT	CASSRDANSGNTIYF
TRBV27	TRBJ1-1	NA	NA	TGTGCCAGCAGAACCACGAGGGGGGAAGCTTTCTTT	CASRTTRGEAFF
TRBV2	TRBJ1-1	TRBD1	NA	TGTGCCAGCAGTACCCGAGACAGGGAGGTCACTGAAGCTTTCTTT	CASSTRDREVTEAFF
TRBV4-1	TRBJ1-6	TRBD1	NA	TGCGCCAGCAGCTATCGTGAGACAGGGGATTCACCCCTCCACTTT	CASSYRETGDSPLHF
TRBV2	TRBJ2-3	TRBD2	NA	TGTGCCAGCACTCGGACTAGCGGGAGGGGCACAGATACGCAGTATTTT	CASTRTSGRGTDTQYF
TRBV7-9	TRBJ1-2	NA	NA	TGTGCCAGCAGCTACGGGACATGGCAGAATTTCTATGGCTACACCTTC	CASSYGTWQNFYGYTF
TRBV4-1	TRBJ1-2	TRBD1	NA	TGCGCCAGCAGCCAGACAGGGAACTATGGCTACACCTTC	CASSQTGNYGYTF
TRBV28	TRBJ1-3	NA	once	TGTGCCAGCAGTTTTGTCCGACAGACTGGAAACACCATATATTTT	CASSFVRQTGNTIYF
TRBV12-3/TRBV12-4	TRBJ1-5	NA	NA	TGTGCCAGCAGTTTTTGGGGTCAGCCCCAGCATTTT	CASSFWGQPQHF
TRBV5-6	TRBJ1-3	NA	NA	TGTGCCAGCAGCCCCAGACGGAGCTCTGGAAACACCATATATTTT	CASSPRRSSGNTIYF
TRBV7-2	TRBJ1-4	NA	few	TGTGCCAGCAGCTTAGCGGCTGTTAATGAAAAACTGTTTTTT	CASSLAAVNEKLFF
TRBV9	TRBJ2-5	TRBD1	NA	TGTGCCAGCAGCGGCTCCGGGACAGGGAAAGAGACCCAGTACTTC	CASSGSGTGKETQYF
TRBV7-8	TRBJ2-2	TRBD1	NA	TGTGCCAGCAGCCCGTATGGACAGGGACCCACCGGGGAGCTGTTTTTT	CASSPYGQGPTGELFF
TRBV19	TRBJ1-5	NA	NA	TGTGCCAGTAGCTACCTTGGTCAGCCCCAGCATTTT	CASSYLGQPQHF
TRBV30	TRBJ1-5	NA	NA	TGTGCCTGGAGTGCGTTGGATCGGGATCAGCCCCAGCATTTT	CAWSALDRDQPQHF
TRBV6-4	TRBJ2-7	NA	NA	TGTGCCAGCAGCCCGCTCACACTAGCCCTGCCCTACGAGCAGTACTTC	CASSPLTLALPYEQYF
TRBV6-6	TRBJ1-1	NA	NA	TGTGCCAGCAGCAGGGGTTTCACTGAAGCTTTCTTT	CASSRGFTEAFF
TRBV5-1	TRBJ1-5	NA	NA	TGCGCCAGCAGCTTGATCGGGAATAGCAATCAGCCCCAGCATTTT	CASSLIGNSNQPQHF
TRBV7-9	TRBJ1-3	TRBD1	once	TGTGCCAGCAACCCAGACAGGGCGTCAAACACCATATATTTT	CASNPDRASNTIYF
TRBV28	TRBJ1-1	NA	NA	TGTGCCAGCAGAGCCGACATTCCCTTGAACACTGAAGCTTTCTTT	CASRADIPLNTEAFF
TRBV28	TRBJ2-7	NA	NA	TGTGCCAGCGAGAGGGGGGGTCCCTACGAGCAGTACTTC	CASERGGPYEQYF
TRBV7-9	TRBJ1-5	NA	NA	TGTGCCAGCAGTCTCGGGGAGGGACGACAGCCCCAGCATTTT	CASSLGEGRQPQHF
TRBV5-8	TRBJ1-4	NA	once	TGTGCCAGCAGCCCCGGGAGGCTTGAAAAACTGTTTTTT	CASSPGRLEKLFF
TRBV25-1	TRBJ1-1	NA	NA	TGTGCCAGCAGTGTGGTCGTGCTCGGGAACACTGAAGCTTTCTTT	CASSVVVLGNTEAFF
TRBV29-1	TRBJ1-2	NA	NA	TGCAGCGTTGGAAAAGGACAGCACTATGGCTACACCTTC	CSVGKGQHYGYTF
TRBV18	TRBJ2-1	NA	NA	TGTGCCAGCTCACCACCGACGAGCTCCTACAATGAGCAGTTCTTC	CASSPPTSSYNEQFF
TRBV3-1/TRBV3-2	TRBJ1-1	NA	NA	TGTGCCAGCAGCCAGGTCCAAGGGTATAACACTGAAGCTTTCTTT	CASSQVQGYNTEAFF
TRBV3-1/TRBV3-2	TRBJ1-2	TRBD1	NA	TGTGCCAGCAGCCGACAGGACAGGGTACTTGGCTACACCTTC	CASSRQDRVLGYTF
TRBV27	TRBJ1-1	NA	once	TGTGCCAGCAGTTTGATGGGCCCTAGGAACACTGAAGCTTTCTTT	CASSLMGPRNTEAFF
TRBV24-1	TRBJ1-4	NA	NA	TGTGCCACCAGTGACTCGACATTTCCGAGGGGAAAACTGTTTTTT	CATSDSTFPRGKLFF
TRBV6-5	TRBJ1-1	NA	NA	TGTGCCAGCAGTTACTCGATGGGGAACACTGAAGCTTTCTTT	CASSYSMGNTEAFF
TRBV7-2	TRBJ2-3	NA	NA	TGTGCCAGCAGCCGGGAAAGAGGCACAGATACGCAGTATTTT	CASSRERGTDTQYF
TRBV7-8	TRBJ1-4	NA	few	TGTGCCAGCAGCTTAGGGGCAGCAACTAATGAAAAACTGTTTTTT	CASSLGAATNEKLFF
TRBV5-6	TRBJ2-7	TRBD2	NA	TGTGCCAGCAGCTTGAGGACTAGCGGGAGCTACGAGCAGTACTTC	CASSLRTSGSYEQYF
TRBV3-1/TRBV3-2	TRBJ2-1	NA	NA	TGTGCCAGCAGCCAAGGACGCTCGGGAAAGCAGTTCTTC	CASSQGRSGKQFF
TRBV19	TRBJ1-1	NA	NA	TGTGCCAGTAGTCCGTTTGCCCCTCAGGGCACTGAAGCTTTCTTT	CASSPFAPQGTEAFF
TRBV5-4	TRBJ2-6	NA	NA	TGTGCCAGCAGTTGGGGCTTCGGGACAAGGGCCATTGGGGCCAACGTCCTGACTTTC	CASSWGFGTRAIGANVLTF
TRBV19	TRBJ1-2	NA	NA	TGTGCCAGTAGTATGCTGGGGCTGGACATAAGAAACTATGGCTACACCTTC	CASSMLGLDIRNYGYTF
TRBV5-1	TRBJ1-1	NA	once	TGCGCCAGCAGCTTGGAAGCGGGAACCACTGAAGCTTTCTTT	CASSLEAGTTEAFF
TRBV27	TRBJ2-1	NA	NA	TGTGCCAGCAGTTCCCCGGGACGCGGTGGTGAGCAGTTCTTC	CASSSPGRGGEQFF
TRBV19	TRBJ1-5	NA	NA	TGTGCCAGTGCAAAGAACAGGGCTAGCAATCAGCCCCAGCATTTT	CASAKNRASNQPQHF
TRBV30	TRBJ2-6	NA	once	TGTGCCTGGAGTGTACAAGGGGCAGGAGGGGCCAACGTCCTGACTTTC	CAWSVQGAGGANVLTF
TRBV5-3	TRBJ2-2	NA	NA	TGTGCCAGAAGCTTTACAGGGTTCACCGGGGAGCTGTTTTTT	CARSFTGFTGELFF
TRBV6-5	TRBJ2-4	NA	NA	TGTGCCAGCAGTTACATCACGCTAACTGGCAAAAACATTCAGTACTTC	CASSYITLTGKNIQYF
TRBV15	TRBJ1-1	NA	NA	TGTGCCACCAGCAGAACAACGGAGACTGAAGCTTTCTTT	CATSRTTETEAFF
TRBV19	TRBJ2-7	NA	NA	TGTGCCAGTAGCCCCAAGGGACGGCAAGTTGTTGAGCAGTACTTC	CASSPKGRQVVEQYF
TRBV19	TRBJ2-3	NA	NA	TGTGCCACGAGGGGATTCGGCACAGATACGCAGTATTTT	CATRGFGTDTQYF
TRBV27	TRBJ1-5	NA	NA	TGTGCCAGCAGTTTTAGAGGGGACTATCAGCCCCAGCATTTT	CASSFRGDYQPQHF
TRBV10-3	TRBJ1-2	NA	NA	TGTGCCATCAGTGAGTCCAGGACAACTAAGAGCTATGGCTACACCTTC	CAISESRTTKSYGYTF
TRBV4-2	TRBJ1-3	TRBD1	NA	TGTGCCAGCAGCTACGGCGGACAGGGTCATAACGGAGGAAACACCATATATTTT	CASSYGGQGHNGGNTIYF
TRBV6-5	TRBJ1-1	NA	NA	TGTGCCGGAGAAGTACAGGTTAACACTGAAGCTTTCTTT	CAGEVQVNTEAFF
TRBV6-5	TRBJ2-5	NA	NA	TGTGCCAGCAGTTACACTTACGGGGGCCCCCAAGAGACCCAGTACTTC	CASSYTYGGPQETQYF
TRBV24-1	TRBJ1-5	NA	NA	TGTGCCACCAGTACTTCAGGGGAACAGCCCCAGCATTTT	CATSTSGEQPQHF